This T cell receptor (beta chain) was recorded in a study of blood T cell repertoires in COVID-19. Across the whole study: COVID-19 samples collected from the United States, Italy and Spain covered acute and convalescent phases. PBMCs, B-cell-depleted T cells, or T cells provided the cDNA or gDNA that made up the material.

Per the original methods: Reference gene primer amplification gave nucleated cell count estimates. The protocol was immunoSEQ multiplex PCR, while the TCRdb copy is restricted to in-frame clones and leaves out a portion. V and J calls and clone size are given by that table; D and trimming were obtained from the DNA. The data show more than 95,000 clones, approximately 82% seen once. The CDR3 totals 14 residues. Germline values: CDR1 SGHRS, CDR2 YFSETQ. The V segment lost 4 bases and the J segment 4 bases; nucleotides outside the gene matches: 6. V and J are TRBV5-1 and TRBJ1-2; 8 bases map to TRBD1. The sequenced material came from peripheral blood. This clonotype was sampled from a woman aged 50 to 65 with acute or convalescent COVID-19. The CDR3 loop reads CASSDNRGSYGYTF. For the CDR3, the DNA is TGCGCCAGCAGCGATAACAGGGGGAGCTATGGCTACACCTTC.